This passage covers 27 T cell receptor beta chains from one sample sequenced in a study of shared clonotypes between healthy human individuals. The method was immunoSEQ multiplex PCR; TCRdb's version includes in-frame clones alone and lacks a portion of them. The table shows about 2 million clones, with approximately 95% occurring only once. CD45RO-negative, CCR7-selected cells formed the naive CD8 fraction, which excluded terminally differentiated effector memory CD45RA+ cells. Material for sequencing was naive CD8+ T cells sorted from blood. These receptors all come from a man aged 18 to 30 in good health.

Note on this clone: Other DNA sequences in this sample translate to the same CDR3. In DNA form, the CDR3 reads TGTGCCAGCAGCTTGGGACAGGTTAACTATGGCTACACCTTC. It is translated as CASSLGQVNYGYTF. The rearrangement joins TRBV5-4 to TRBJ1-2; possibly TRBD1 for D (6 bases). Germline values: CDR1 SGHNT, CDR2 YYREEE (reference sequence). V gave up 0 bases and J gave up 1 base, with 7 bases separating them. CDR3 size: 14 residues.

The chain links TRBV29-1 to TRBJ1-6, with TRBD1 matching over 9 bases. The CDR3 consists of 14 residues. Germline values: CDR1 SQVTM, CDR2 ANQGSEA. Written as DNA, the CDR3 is TGCAGGGGTACTGCGGACAGGGGACGTTCACCCCTCCACTTT. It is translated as CRGTADRGRSPLHF.

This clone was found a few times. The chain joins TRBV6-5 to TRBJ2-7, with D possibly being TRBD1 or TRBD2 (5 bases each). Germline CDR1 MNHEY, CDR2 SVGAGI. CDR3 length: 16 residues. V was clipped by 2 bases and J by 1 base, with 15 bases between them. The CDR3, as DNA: TGTGCCAGCAGTTACCCTACCGGGACGGAATCCTACGAGCAGTACTTC. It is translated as CASSYPTGTESYEQYF.

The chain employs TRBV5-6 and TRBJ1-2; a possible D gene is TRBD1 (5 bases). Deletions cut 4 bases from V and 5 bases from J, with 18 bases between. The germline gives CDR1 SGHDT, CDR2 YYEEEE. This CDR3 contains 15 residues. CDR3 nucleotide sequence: TGTGCCAGCAGCCTTTGGGACCCCCTAGGATATGGCTACACCTTC. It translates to CASSLWDPLGYGYTF.

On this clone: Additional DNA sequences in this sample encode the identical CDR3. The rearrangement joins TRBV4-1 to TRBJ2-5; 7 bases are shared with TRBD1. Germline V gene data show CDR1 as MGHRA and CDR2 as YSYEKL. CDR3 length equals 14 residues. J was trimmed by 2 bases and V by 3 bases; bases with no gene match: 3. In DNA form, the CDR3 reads TGCGCCAGCAGCCAGCGACAGGGACAAGAGACCCAGTACTTC. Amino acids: CASSQRQGQETQYF.

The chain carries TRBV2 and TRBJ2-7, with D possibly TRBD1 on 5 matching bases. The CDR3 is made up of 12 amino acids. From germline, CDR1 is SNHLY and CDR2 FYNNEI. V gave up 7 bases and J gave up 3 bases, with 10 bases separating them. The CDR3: CASTGPLYEQYF. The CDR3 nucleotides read TGTGCCAGCACAGGGCCTCTCTACGAGCAGTACTTC. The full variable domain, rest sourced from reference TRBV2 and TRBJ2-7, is EPEVTQTPSHQVTQMGQEVILRCVPISNHLYFYWYRQILGQKVEFLVSFYNNEISEKSEIFDDQFSVERPDGSNFTLKIRSTKLEDSAMYFCASTGPLYEQYFGPGTRLTVT.

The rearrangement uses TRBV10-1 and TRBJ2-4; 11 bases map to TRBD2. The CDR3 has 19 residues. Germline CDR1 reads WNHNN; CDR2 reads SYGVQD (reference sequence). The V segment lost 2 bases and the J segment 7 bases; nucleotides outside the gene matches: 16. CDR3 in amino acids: CASSEAGVAGGPGDNIQYF. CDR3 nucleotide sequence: TGCGCCAGCAGTGAGGCAGGGGTAGCGGGGGGGCCCGGGGATAACATTCAGTACTTC.

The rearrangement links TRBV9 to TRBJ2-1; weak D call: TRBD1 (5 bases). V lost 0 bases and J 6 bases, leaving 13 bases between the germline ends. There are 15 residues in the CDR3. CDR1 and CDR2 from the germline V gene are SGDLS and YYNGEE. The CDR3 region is CASSVDPGSSNEQFF. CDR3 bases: TGTGCCAGCAGCGTAGACCCAGGGTCGAGCAATGAGCAGTTCTTC. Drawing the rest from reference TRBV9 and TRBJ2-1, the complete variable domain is DSGVTQTPKHLITATGQRVTLRCSPRSGDLSVYWYQQSLDQGLQFLIQYYNGEERAKGNILERFSAQQFPDLHSELNLSSLELGDSALYFCASSVDPGSSNEQFFGPGTRLTVL.

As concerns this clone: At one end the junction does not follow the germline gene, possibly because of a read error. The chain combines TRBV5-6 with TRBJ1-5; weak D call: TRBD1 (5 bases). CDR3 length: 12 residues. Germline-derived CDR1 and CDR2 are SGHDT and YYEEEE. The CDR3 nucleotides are TGTGCCAGCAGCTCTACCTCGGGGCCCGAGCATTTT. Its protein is CASSSTSGPEHF. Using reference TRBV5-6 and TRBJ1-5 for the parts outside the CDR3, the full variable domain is DAGVTQSPTHLIKTRGQQVTLRCSPKSGHDTVSWYQQALGQGPQFIFQYYEEEERQRGNFPDRFSGHQFPNYSSELNVNALLLGDSALYLCASSSTSGPEHFGDGTRLSIL.

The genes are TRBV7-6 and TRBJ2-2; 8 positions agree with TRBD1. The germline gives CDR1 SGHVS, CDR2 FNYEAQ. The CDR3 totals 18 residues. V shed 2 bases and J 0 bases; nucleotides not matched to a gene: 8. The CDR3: CASSLTDRVLANTGELFF. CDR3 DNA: TGTGCCAGCAGCTTAACGGACAGGGTCCTCGCGAACACCGGGGAGCTGTTTTTT.

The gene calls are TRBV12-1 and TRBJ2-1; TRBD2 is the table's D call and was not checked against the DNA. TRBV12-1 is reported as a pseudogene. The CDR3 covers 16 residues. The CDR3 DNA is TGTGCCAGCAGCTGGGGGACTAGCGGGGATTACAATGAGCAGTTCTTC. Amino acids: CASSWGTSGDYNEQFF.

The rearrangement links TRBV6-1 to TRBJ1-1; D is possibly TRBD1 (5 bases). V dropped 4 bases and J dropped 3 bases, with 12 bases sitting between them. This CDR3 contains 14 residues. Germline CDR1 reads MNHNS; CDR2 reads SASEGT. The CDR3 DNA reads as TGTGCCAGCAGTGCGAGGGGAGGTGACACTGAAGCTTTCTTT. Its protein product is CASSARGGDTEAFF.

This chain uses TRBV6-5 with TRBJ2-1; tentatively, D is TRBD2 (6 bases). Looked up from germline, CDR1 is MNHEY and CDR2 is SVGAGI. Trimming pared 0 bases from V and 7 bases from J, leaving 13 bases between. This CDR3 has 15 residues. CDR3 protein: CASSYSTGVLNEQFF. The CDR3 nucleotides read TGTGCCAGCAGTTACTCAACGGGAGTGTTGAATGAGCAGTTCTTC.

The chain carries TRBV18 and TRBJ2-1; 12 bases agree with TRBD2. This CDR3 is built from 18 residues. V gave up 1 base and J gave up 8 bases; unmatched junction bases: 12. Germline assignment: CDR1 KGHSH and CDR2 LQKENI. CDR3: CASSPRKGRASGRDEQFF. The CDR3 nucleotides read TGTGCCAGCTCACCACGAAAGGGGAGGGCTAGCGGGAGGGATGAGCAGTTCTTC.

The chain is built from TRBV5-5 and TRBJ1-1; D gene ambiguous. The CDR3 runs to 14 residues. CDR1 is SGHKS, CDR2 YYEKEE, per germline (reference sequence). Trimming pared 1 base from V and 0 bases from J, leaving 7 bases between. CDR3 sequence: CASSLWQVNTEAFF. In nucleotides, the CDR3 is TGTGCCAGCAGCTTGTGGCAAGTGAACACTGAAGCTTTCTTT.

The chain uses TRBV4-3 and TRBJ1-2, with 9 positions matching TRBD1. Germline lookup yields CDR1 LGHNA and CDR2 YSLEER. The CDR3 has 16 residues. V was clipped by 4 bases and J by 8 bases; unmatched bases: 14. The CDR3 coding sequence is TGCGCCAGCAGCCCGGGACAGGGCGTATTGGGGGGAGGCTACACCTTC. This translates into CASSPGQGVLGGGYTF.

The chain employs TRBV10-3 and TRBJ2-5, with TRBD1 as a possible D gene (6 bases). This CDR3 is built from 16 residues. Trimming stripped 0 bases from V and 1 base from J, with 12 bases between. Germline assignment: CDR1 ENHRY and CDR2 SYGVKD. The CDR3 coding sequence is TGTGCCATCAGTGAGTCGAATGGACAGTCCCAAGAGACCCAGTACTTC. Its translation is CAISESNGQSQETQYF.

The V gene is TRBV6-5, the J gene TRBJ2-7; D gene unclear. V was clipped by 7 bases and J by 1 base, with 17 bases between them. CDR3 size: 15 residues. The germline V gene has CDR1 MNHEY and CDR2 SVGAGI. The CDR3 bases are TGTGCCAGCACCTCTTCCTTGACGGTATCCTACGAGCAGTACTTC. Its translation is CASTSSLTVSYEQYF.

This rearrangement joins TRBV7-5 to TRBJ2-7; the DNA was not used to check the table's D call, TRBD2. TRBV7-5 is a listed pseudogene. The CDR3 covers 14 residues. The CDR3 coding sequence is TGTGCCAGAAGCTTAGTGGGAGAGTCGGGGGAGCAGTACTTC. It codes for CARSLVGESGEQYF.

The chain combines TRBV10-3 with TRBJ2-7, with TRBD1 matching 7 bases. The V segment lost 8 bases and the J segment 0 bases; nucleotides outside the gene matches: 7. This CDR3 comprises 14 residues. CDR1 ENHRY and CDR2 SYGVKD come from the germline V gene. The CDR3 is CAIAGQVSSYEQYF. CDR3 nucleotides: TGTGCCATCGCCGGACAGGTGAGCTCCTACGAGCAGTACTTC.

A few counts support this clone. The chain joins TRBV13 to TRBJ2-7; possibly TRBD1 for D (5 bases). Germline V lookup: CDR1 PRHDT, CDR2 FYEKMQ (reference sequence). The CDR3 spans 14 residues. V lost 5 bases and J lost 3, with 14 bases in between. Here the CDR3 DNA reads TGTGCCAGCAGCCAGGGCCGCTCCAACTACGAGCAGTACTTC. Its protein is CASSQGRSNYEQYF.

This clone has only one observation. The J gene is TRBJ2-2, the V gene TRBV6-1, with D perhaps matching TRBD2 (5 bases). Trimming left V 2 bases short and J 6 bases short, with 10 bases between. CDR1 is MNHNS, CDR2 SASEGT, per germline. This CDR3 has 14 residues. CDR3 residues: CASSERRSAGELFF. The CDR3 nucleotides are TGTGCCAGCAGTGAAAGGCGTAGCGCCGGGGAGCTGTTTTTT.

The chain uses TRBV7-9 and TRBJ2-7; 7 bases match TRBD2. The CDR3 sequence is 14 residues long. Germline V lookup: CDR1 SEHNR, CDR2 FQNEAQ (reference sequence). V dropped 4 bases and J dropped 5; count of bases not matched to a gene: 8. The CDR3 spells CASSSPTSPDEQYF. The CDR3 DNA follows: TGTGCCAGCAGCTCTCCGACTAGCCCCGACGAGCAGTACTTC.

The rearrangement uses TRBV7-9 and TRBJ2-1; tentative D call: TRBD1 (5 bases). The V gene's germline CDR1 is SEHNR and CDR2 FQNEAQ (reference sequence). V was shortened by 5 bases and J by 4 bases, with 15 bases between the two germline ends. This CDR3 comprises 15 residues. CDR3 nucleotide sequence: TGTGCCAGCAGCCCCTGGCAGGGCCTTTACAATGAGCAGTTCTTC. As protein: CASSPWQGLYNEQFF.

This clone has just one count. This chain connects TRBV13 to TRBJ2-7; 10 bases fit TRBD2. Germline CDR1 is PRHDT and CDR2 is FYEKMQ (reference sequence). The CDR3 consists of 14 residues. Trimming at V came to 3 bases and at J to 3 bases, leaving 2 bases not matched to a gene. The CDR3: CASSLRLAGYEQYF. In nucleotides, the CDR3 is TGTGCCAGCAGCTTGCGACTAGCGGGCTACGAGCAGTACTTC.

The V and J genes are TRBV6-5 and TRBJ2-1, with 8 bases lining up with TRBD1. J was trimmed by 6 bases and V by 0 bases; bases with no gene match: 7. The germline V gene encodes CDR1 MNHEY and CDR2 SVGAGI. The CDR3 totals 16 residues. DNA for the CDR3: TGTGCCAGCAGTTACTCGACAGGGGAATTACTCAATGAGCAGTTCTTC. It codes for CASSYSTGELLNEQFF.

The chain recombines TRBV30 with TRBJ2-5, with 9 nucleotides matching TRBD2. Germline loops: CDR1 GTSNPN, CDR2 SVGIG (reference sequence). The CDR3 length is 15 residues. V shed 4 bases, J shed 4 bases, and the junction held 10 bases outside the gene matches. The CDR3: CAWTGGLAQRETQYF. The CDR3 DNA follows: TGTGCCTGGACTGGAGGACTAGCGCAACGAGAGACCCAGTACTTC.